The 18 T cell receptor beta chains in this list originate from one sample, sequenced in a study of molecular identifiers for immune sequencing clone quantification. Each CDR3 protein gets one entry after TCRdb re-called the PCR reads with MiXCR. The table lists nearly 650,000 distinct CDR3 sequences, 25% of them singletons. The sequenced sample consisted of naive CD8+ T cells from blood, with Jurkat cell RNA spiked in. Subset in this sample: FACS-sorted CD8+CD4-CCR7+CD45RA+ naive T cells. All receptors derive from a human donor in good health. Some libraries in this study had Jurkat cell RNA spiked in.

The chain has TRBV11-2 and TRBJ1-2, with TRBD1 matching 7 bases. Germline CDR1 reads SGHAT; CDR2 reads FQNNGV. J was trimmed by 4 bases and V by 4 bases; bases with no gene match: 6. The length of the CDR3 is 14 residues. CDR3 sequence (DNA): TGTGCCAGCAGCTCACGACAGGGAACCTATGGCTACACCTTC. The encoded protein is CASSSRQGTYGYTF.

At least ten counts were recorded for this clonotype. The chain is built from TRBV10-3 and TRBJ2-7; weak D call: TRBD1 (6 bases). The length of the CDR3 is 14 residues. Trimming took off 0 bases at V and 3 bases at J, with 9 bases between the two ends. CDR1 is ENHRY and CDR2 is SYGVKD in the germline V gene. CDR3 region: CAISESTGYYEQYF. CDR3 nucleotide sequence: TGTGCCATCAGTGAGTCAACAGGGTACTACGAGCAGTACTTC.

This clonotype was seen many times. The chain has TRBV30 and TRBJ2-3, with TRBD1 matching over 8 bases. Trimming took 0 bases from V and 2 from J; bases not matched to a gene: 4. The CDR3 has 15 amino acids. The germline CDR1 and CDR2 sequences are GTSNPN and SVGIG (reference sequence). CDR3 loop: CAWSVTGVVTDTQYF. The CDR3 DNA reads TGTGCCTGGAGTGTGACAGGGGTAGTCACAGATACGCAGTATTTT.

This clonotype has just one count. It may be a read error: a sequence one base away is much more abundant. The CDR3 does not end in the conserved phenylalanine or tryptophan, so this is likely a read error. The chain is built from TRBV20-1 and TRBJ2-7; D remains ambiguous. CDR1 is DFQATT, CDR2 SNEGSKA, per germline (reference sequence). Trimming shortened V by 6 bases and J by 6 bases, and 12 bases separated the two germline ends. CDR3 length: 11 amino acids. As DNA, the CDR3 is TGCAGTGCGGTTCCCGAATCCGAGCAGTACTAC. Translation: CSAVPESEQYY.

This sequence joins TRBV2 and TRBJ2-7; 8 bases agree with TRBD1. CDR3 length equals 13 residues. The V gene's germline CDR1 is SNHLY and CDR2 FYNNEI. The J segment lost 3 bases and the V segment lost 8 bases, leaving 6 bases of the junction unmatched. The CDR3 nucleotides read TGTGCCAGCGTCCACAGGGGGGTCTACGAGCAGTACTTC. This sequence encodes CASVHRGVYEQYF.

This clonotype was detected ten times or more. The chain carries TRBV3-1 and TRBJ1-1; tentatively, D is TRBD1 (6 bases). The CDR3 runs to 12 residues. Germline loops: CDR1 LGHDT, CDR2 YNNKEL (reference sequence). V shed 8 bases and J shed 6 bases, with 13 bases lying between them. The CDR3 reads CASEGDKAEAFF. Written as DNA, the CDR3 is TGTGCCAGCGAGGGGGACAAGGCTGAAGCTTTCTTT.

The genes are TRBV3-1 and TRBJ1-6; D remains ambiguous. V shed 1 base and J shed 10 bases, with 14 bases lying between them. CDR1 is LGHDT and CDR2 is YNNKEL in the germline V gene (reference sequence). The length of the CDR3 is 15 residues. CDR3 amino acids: CASSQVNTIGSPLHF. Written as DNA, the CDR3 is TGTGCCAGCAGCCAAGTTAATACGATCGGGTCACCCCTCCACTTT.

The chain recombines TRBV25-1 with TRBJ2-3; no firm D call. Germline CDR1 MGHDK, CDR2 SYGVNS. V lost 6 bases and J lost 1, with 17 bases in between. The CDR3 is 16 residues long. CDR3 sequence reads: CASRADKGPGTDTQYF. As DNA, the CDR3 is TGTGCCAGCAGGGCCGATAAGGGCCCAGGCACAGATACGCAGTATTTT.

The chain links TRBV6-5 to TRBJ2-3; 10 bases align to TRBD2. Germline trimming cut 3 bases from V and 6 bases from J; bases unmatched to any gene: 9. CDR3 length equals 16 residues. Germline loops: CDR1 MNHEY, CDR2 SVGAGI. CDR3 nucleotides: TGTGCCAGCAGTTATCACAGCGGGGGGGCGACGGATACGCAGTATTTT. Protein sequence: CASSYHSGGATDTQYF.

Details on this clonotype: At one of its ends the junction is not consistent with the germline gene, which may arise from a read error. This chain's CDR3 is CASSLTINTKAFF. CDR3 DNA sequence: TGCGCCAGCAGCTTAACAATTAACACTAAAGCTTTCTTT. The chain is built from TRBV5-1 and TRBJ1-1; D unresolved. The CDR3 sequence is 13 residues long. Germline values: CDR1 SGHRS, CDR2 YFSETQ.

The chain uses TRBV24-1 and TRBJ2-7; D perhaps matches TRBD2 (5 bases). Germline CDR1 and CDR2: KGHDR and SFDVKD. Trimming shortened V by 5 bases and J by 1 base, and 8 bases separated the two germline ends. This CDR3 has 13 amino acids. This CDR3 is CATSGRDSYEQYF. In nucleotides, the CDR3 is TGTGCCACCAGTGGACGGGATTCCTACGAGCAGTACTTC.

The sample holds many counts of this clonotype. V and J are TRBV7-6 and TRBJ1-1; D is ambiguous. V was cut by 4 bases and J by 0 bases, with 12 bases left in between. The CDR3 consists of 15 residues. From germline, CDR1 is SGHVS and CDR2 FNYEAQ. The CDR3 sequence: CASSSRSGLNTEAFF. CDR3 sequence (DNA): TGTGCCAGCAGCTCACGGAGCGGGTTGAACACTGAAGCTTTCTTT.

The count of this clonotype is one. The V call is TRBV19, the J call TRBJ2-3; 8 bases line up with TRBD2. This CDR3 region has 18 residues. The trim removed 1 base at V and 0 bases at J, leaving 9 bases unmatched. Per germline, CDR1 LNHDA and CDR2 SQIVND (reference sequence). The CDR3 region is CASSIGYGSGTSTDTQYF. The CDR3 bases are TGTGCCAGTAGTATAGGTTATGGTAGCGGGACCAGCACAGATACGCAGTATTTT.

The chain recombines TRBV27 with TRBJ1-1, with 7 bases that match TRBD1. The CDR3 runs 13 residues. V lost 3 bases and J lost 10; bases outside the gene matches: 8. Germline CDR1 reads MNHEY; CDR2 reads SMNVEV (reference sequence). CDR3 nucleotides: TGTGCCAGCAGTTTGGCGGACAGGTCTCGAGCTTTCTTT. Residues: CASSLADRSRAFF.

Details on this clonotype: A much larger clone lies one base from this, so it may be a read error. This CDR3 reads CSGLDGARGQYF. In nucleotides, the CDR3 is TGCAGCGGCCTGGACGGTGCGAGGGGGCAGTACTTC. This chain links TRBV29-1 with TRBJ2-7; D tentatively fits TRBD1 or TRBD2 (5 bases each). Germline CDR1 reads SQVTM; CDR2 reads ANQGSEA. The CDR3 consists of 12 residues. V lost 7 bases and J 9 bases, leaving 19 bases between the germline ends.

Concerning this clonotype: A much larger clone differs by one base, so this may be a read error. CDR3: CASSGGTGGERTDTQYF. The CDR3 DNA is TGTGCCAGCAGCGGCGGGACTGGCGGGGAAAGAACAGATACGCAGTATTTT. The rearrangement links TRBV9 to TRBJ2-3, with D maybe TRBD2 (6 bases). The CDR3 covers 17 residues. The germline V and J ends were trimmed by 3 bases and 3 bases, with 20 bases remaining between them. CDR1 is SGDLS and CDR2 is YYNGEE in the germline V gene.

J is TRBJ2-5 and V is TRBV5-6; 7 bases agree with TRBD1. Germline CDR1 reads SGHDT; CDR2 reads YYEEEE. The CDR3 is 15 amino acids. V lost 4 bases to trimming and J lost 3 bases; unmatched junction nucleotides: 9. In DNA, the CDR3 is TGTGCCAGCAGCACCGACAGGGAACGGAAAGAGACCCAGTACTTC. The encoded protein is CASSTDRERKETQYF.

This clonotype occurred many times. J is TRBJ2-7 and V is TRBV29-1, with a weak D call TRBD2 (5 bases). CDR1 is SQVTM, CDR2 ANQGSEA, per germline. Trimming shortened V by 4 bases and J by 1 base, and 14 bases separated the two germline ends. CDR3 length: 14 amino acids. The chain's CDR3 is CSVAFSPGSYEQYF. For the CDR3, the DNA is TGCAGCGTTGCCTTCTCCCCGGGATCCTACGAGCAGTACTTC.